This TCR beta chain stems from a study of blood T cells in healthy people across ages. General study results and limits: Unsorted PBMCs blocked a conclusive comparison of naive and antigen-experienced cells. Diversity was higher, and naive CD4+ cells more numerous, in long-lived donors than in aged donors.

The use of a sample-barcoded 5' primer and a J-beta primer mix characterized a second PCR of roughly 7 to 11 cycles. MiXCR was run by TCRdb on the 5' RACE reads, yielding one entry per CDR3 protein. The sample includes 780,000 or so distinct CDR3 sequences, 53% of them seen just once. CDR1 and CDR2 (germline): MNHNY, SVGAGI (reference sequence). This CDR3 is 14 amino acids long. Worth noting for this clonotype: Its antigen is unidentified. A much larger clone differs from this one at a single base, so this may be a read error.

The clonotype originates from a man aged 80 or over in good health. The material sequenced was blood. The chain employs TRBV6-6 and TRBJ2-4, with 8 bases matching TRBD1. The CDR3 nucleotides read TGTGCCAGCAGTTATCAGGGGGCCAAAAGCATTCAGTACTTC. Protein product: CASSYQGAKSIQYF.